This T cell receptor (beta chain) is drawn from a study of CD8+ T cells in alopecia areata. General observations from the study: Many of the expanded lesional clones endured in scalp and blood while on tofacitinib. Any link of baseline CD8+ expansion to response, resting on one nonresponder, remains uncertain.

Looked up from germline, CDR1 is SGHDT and CDR2 is YYEEEE. The CDR3 spans 15 residues. Trimming took 4 bases from V and 0 from J, leaving 14 bases between them. For this clone: Its matching antigen is unknown.

Extraction of RNA preceded its reverse transcription into cDNA, which served as the sequencing template. Libraries were prepared by immunoSEQ multiplex PCR; TCRdb keeps only in-frame clonotypes and omits some of them. Among 200,000 to 250,000 clones listed, more than 45% were seen once. Stated treatment: oral pan-JAK inhibitor, 5-10 mg twice daily. The genes are TRBV5-6 and TRBJ2-7, with unresolved D. Sequences were derived from CD4+ T cells sorted from blood, sampled at week 4, from a patient treated with tofacitinib. The source of this sequence is a human donor with alopecia areata. CDR3 in amino acids: CASSPEYSSSYEQYF. DNA of the CDR3: TGTGCCAGCAGCCCAGAATACTCCTCCTCCTACGAGCAGTACTTC.